The following is a T cell receptor (beta chain) sequence with its context. No antigen is known for it. Trimming removed 4 bases from V and 7 bases from J; junction bases left unmatched: 11. Per the germline V gene, CDR1 is SGHDT and CDR2 is YYEEEE. CDR3 length: 15 amino acids. In the PCR, 60 Vbeta and 13 Jbeta primers were used. Per the authors' pipeline: In a later analysis, 75 million to 85 million unique TCR beta chains included roughly 11 million shared by two or more donors. Some clones are missing from TCRdb's copy, which holds only in-frame ones; the method was immunoSEQ multiplex PCR. That table is the source of V, J and clone size, and D and trimming were worked out from the DNA. Of more than 110,000 clones listed, roughly 65% are singletons. These data originate in a study of cytomegalovirus exposure and HLA in healthy donors. General observations from the study: Accurate prediction of most subjects' HLA-A and HLA-B alleles from TCR beta sequences was reported.

Donors had nominal health at sampling but likely had unrecorded immune exposures. The sequence came from a woman aged 30 to 39 in good health and CMV-seronegative. The chain is built from TRBV5-6 and TRBJ2-3; the match to TRBD2 covers 8 bases. Source material: PBMCs. CDR3 nucleotides: TGTGCCAGCAGCCCCCCGGGGGGGAGGGCCCATACGCAGTATTTT. It yields the protein CASSPPGGRAHTQYF.